This TCR beta chain was sequenced during a study of technical replicates of blood from a few donors. Sequenced by immunoSEQ multiplex PCR; TCRdb stores in-frame clones only, minus some. Among over 85,000 clones listed, about 93% were seen once. V shed 0 bases and J 3 bases; nucleotides not matched to a gene: 14. This CDR3 is built from 18 residues. The germline gives CDR1 SQVTM, CDR2 ANQGSEA. The TCR comes from a human donor in good health. This rearrangement joins TRBV29-1 to TRBJ2-3, with 8 bases lining up with TRBD1. The sample consisted of T cells isolated from PBMCs. This CDR3 is CSVEDLPSRQGLTDTQYF. The CDR3 nucleotides read TGCAGCGTTGAAGATCTTCCCTCCAGACAGGGGCTGACAGATACGCAGTATTTT.